The rows below give T cell receptor beta chains drawn from one sample of a study of T cells in localized non-small cell lung cancer. Sequencing was performed with immunoSEQ multiplex PCR; in TCRdb, only in-frame clones are kept and a portion is missing. The repertoire holds roughly 58,000 clones, with roughly 76% as singletons. The sample was PBMCs, taken before any cancer treatment. These receptors were collected from a man aged 40 to 70 with stage II lung adenocarcinoma. Each CDR3 is given with its conserved first and last residue. The order of the fields is V gene, clone size, J gene, D gene, CDR3 DNA, CDR3 protein. D genes are given only for firm matches. Some rows mark clone size as missing; the rest say once, few, many or name a class of expanded clone.

v_call: TRBV5-1
clone_size: .
j_call: TRBJ2-2
d_call: .
cdr3_nt: TGCGCCAGCAGCTTGATGGGCAGGCTAACGAACACCGGGGAGCTGTTTTTT
cdr3_aa: CASSLMGRLTNTGELFF

v_call: TRBV29-1
clone_size: .
j_call: TRBJ2-2
d_call: TRBD2
cdr3_nt: TGCAGCGTTGAATCCCCAGCGGGAGCGCCCGGGGAGCTGTTTTTT
cdr3_aa: CSVESPAGAPGELFF

v_call: TRBV2
clone_size: .
j_call: TRBJ2-5
d_call: TRBD2
cdr3_nt: TGTGCCAGGGGGATTAGCGGGAGGGGAGAGACCCAGTACTTC
cdr3_aa: CARGISGRGETQYF

v_call: TRBV7-9
clone_size: .
j_call: TRBJ2-4
d_call: .
cdr3_nt: TGTGCCAGCAGCTTAGTCGGTGGCGGAGCCAAAAACATTCAGTACTTC
cdr3_aa: CASSLVGGGAKNIQYF

v_call: TRBV28
clone_size: .
j_call: TRBJ2-1
d_call: TRBD2
cdr3_nt: TGTGCCAGCAGTCCGGGACTAGCGAGGCCGAGGCAGTTCTTC
cdr3_aa: CASSPGLARPRQFF

v_call: TRBV12-5
clone_size: .
j_call: TRBJ2-1
d_call: .
cdr3_nt: TGTGCTAGTGGTTTATCCCGCAATGAGCAGTTCTTC
cdr3_aa: CASGLSRNEQFF

v_call: TRBV19
clone_size: .
j_call: TRBJ1-5
d_call: TRBD1
cdr3_nt: TGTGCCAGTACCCTGGGAGGGGGCCGGGGTCAGCCCCAGCATTTT
cdr3_aa: CASTLGGGRGQPQHF

v_call: TRBV4-2
clone_size: once
j_call: TRBJ1-1
d_call: .
cdr3_nt: TGTGCCAGCAGCCTGAGAGGAGAGGGTGAAACTGAAGCTTTCTTT
cdr3_aa: CASSLRGEGETEAFF

v_call: TRBV6-5
clone_size: .
j_call: TRBJ1-2
d_call: .
cdr3_nt: TGTGCCAGCAGTTACGGTAACAGGGCAGATGGCTACACCTTC
cdr3_aa: CASSYGNRADGYTF

v_call: TRBV11-3
clone_size: .
j_call: TRBJ1-1
d_call: .
cdr3_nt: TGTGCCAGCAGCTTAGATCGGGACACTGAAGCTTTCTTT
cdr3_aa: CASSLDRDTEAFF

v_call: TRBV5-1
clone_size: .
j_call: TRBJ2-7
d_call: TRBD1
cdr3_nt: TGCGCCAGCAGCTCCGGGACAGGGACCTACGAGCAGTACTTC
cdr3_aa: CASSSGTGTYEQYF

v_call: TRBV6-1
clone_size: .
j_call: TRBJ2-7
d_call: .
cdr3_nt: TGTGCCAGCAGTGAAGCCTACGAGCAGTACTTC
cdr3_aa: CASSEAYEQYF

v_call: TRBV11-3
clone_size: .
j_call: TRBJ1-2
d_call: .
cdr3_nt: TGTGCCAGCAGCTTATCCGGGCGAGGGCTCGACTATGGCTACACCTTC
cdr3_aa: CASSLSGRGLDYGYTF

v_call: TRBV5-6
clone_size: .
j_call: TRBJ1-1
d_call: TRBD1
cdr3_nt: TGTGCCAGCAGCTTTTGGGGGACAGGGCCGAACACTGAAGCTTTCTTT
cdr3_aa: CASSFWGTGPNTEAFF

v_call: TRBV30
clone_size: .
j_call: TRBJ1-2
d_call: .
cdr3_nt: TGTGCCTGGAGTGTAACGAGGGCCGCCGAGCGTCGCTATGGCTACACCTTC
cdr3_aa: CAWSVTRAAERRYGYTF

v_call: TRBV5-4
clone_size: .
j_call: TRBJ2-7
d_call: TRBD1
cdr3_nt: TGTGCCAGCAGATCCGGGACAGGGGAATACGAGCAGTACTTC
cdr3_aa: CASRSGTGEYEQYF

v_call: TRBV4-2
clone_size: once
j_call: TRBJ2-4
d_call: .
cdr3_nt: TGTGCCAGCAGCCAAGATTTAACGGCCAAAAACATTCAGTACTTC
cdr3_aa: CASSQDLTAKNIQYF

v_call: TRBV16
clone_size: .
j_call: TRBJ1-2
d_call: TRBD1
cdr3_nt: TGTGCCAGCAGCCAATTGGGACAGGGCCTTGGTGGCTACACCTTC
cdr3_aa: CASSQLGQGLGGYTF

v_call: TRBV28
clone_size: .
j_call: TRBJ1-1
d_call: .
cdr3_nt: TGTGCCAGCAGTTTAACCGGGCCCCTCGTGGCTTTCTTT
cdr3_aa: CASSLTGPLVAFF

v_call: TRBV11-3
clone_size: many
j_call: TRBJ2-1
d_call: .
cdr3_nt: TGTGCCAGCAGCTTAGAGGCTAGCTCCTACAATGAGCAGTTCTTC
cdr3_aa: CASSLEASSYNEQFF

v_call: TRBV5-1
clone_size: .
j_call: TRBJ2-3
d_call: .
cdr3_nt: TGCGCCAGCAGCTTGGGACACTCTAGCACAGATACGCAGTATTTT
cdr3_aa: CASSLGHSSTDTQYF

v_call: TRBV18
clone_size: .
j_call: TRBJ2-7
d_call: TRBD1
cdr3_nt: TGTGCCAGCTCACCCGGACAGGGGATGTACGAGCAGTACTTC
cdr3_aa: CASSPGQGMYEQYF

v_call: TRBV27
clone_size: .
j_call: TRBJ2-1
d_call: .
cdr3_nt: TGTGCCAGCAGTCCGGGGAGACAGAGCTCCTACAATGAGCAGTTCTTC
cdr3_aa: CASSPGRQSSYNEQFF

v_call: TRBV19
clone_size: .
j_call: TRBJ1-1
d_call: .
cdr3_nt: TGTGCCAGTAGTATAGGGGCAGTCGCAGCTTTCTTT
cdr3_aa: CASSIGAVAAFF

v_call: TRBV4-1
clone_size: .
j_call: TRBJ2-7
d_call: .
cdr3_nt: TGCGCCAGCAGCTCCCCTGGGGGGTTATACGAGCAGTACTTC
cdr3_aa: CASSSPGGLYEQYF

v_call: TRBV15
clone_size: once
j_call: TRBJ2-3
d_call: .
cdr3_nt: TGTGCCACCAGCAGAGATTATCCAGCGTCTAGCACAGATACGCAGTATTTT
cdr3_aa: CATSRDYPASSTDTQYF

v_call: TRBV2
clone_size: .
j_call: TRBJ1-5
d_call: .
cdr3_nt: TGTGCCAGCAGTGAAGTCCTACAGGGAAATCAGCCCCAGCATTTT
cdr3_aa: CASSEVLQGNQPQHF

v_call: TRBV7-2
clone_size: .
j_call: TRBJ1-2
d_call: .
cdr3_nt: TGTGCCAGCAGCTTAAGCTGGGATTTTTCCTATGGCTACACCTTC
cdr3_aa: CASSLSWDFSYGYTF

v_call: TRBV10-2
clone_size: .
j_call: TRBJ2-7
d_call: TRBD2
cdr3_nt: TGCGCCAGCAGCCTCCTCTTTAGCGGGAGGGCCACATCCGAGCAGTACTTC
cdr3_aa: CASSLLFSGRATSEQYF

v_call: TRBV7-2
clone_size: .
j_call: TRBJ2-7
d_call: TRBD1
cdr3_nt: TGTGCCAGCAGCTTAGCGTCAGGGGGTAGCTCCTACGAGCAGTACTTC
cdr3_aa: CASSLASGGSSYEQYF

v_call: TRBV6-1
clone_size: .
j_call: TRBJ2-2
d_call: .
cdr3_nt: TGTGCCAGCATTAAGGGACGGGGCACCGGGGAGCTGTTTTTT
cdr3_aa: CASIKGRGTGELFF

v_call: TRBV5-6
clone_size: .
j_call: TRBJ2-5
d_call: .
cdr3_nt: TGTGCCAGCAGCCGCTATCAGGGTAGAAGAGAGACCCAGTACTTC
cdr3_aa: CASSRYQGRRETQYF

v_call: TRBV28
clone_size: .
j_call: TRBJ1-2
d_call: TRBD1
cdr3_nt: TGTGCCAGCAGCACGACAGGGTCCACCTATGGCTACACCTTC
cdr3_aa: CASSTTGSTYGYTF

v_call: TRBV9
clone_size: .
j_call: TRBJ2-1
d_call: .
cdr3_nt: TGTGCCAGCAGCGTAGGGGGCGGCGCTATTGTTTCCAATGAGCAGTTCTTC
cdr3_aa: CASSVGGGAIVSNEQFF

v_call: TRBV4-2
clone_size: .
j_call: TRBJ1-2
d_call: TRBD1
cdr3_nt: TGTGCCAGCAGCCCACAAGGGACAGGGCCGGGCTATGGCTACACCTTC
cdr3_aa: CASSPQGTGPGYGYTF

v_call: TRBV7-9
clone_size: .
j_call: TRBJ1-1
d_call: .
cdr3_nt: TGTGCCAGCAGCCCCCAAGACCCCACTGAAGCTTTCTTT
cdr3_aa: CASSPQDPTEAFF

v_call: TRBV9
clone_size: .
j_call: TRBJ2-1
d_call: TRBD2
cdr3_nt: TGTGCCAGCAGCATCGGGCCGGGGAGGGCCTACAATGAGCAGTTCTTC
cdr3_aa: CASSIGPGRAYNEQFF

v_call: TRBV5-4
clone_size: .
j_call: TRBJ1-2
d_call: .
cdr3_nt: TGTGCCAGCAGCTTGGAGCGGGTTGGTTATGGCTACACCTTC
cdr3_aa: CASSLERVGYGYTF

v_call: TRBV7-8
clone_size: .
j_call: TRBJ2-3
d_call: TRBD1
cdr3_nt: TGTGCCAGCCAAGGGACAGGGAGAGATACGCAGTATTTT
cdr3_aa: CASQGTGRDTQYF

v_call: TRBV21-1
clone_size: .
j_call: TRBJ1-4
d_call: .
cdr3_nt: TGTGCCAGCAGCAAAGGAAAAAGGGGATGTGAGGAAAAACTGTTTTTT
cdr3_aa: CASSKGKRGCEEKLFF

v_call: TRBV9
clone_size: .
j_call: TRBJ2-5
d_call: .
cdr3_nt: TGTGCCAGCAGCGTAGCTATGGGGAGCGGAGAGACCCAGTACTTC
cdr3_aa: CASSVAMGSGETQYF

v_call: TRBV11-2
clone_size: .
j_call: TRBJ2-2
d_call: .
cdr3_nt: TGTGCCAGCAGCCTAACTAGGCGGGGCACCGGGGAGCTGTTTTTT
cdr3_aa: CASSLTRRGTGELFF

v_call: TRBV9
clone_size: .
j_call: TRBJ2-3
d_call: TRBD1
cdr3_nt: TGTGCCAGCAGCGTGGGGACAGGGAGTGGCACAGATACGCAGTATTTT
cdr3_aa: CASSVGTGSGTDTQYF

v_call: TRBV18
clone_size: .
j_call: TRBJ2-7
d_call: TRBD1
cdr3_nt: TGTGCCAGCTCACCGGGGACAGGGTCCATTTGGGAGCAGTACTTC
cdr3_aa: CASSPGTGSIWEQYF

v_call: TRBV18
clone_size: .
j_call: TRBJ1-2
d_call: TRBD1
cdr3_nt: TGTGCCAGCTCACCAGGACAGGACTACTATGGCTACACCTTC
cdr3_aa: CASSPGQDYYGYTF

v_call: TRBV6-6
clone_size: once
j_call: TRBJ1-2
d_call: .
cdr3_nt: TGTGCCAGCAGTCGCAGGTCGGGGGCGTACTATGGCTACACCTTC
cdr3_aa: CASSRRSGAYYGYTF

v_call: TRBV19
clone_size: .
j_call: TRBJ1-4
d_call: TRBD1
cdr3_nt: TGTGCCAGTAAAAGACAGGGCGAAGAAAAACTGTTTTTT
cdr3_aa: CASKRQGEEKLFF

v_call: TRBV15
clone_size: .
j_call: TRBJ2-7
d_call: TRBD2
cdr3_nt: TGTGCCACCAGCGTCCGCCCGGGACTAGTCTACGAGCAGTACTTC
cdr3_aa: CATSVRPGLVYEQYF

v_call: TRBV15
clone_size: few
j_call: TRBJ2-2
d_call: TRBD1
cdr3_nt: TGTGCCACCAGCAGGGACAGGGGGTGGGAGAACACCGGGGAGCTGTTTTTT
cdr3_aa: CATSRDRGWENTGELFF

v_call: TRBV5-5
clone_size: .
j_call: TRBJ1-4
d_call: .
cdr3_nt: TGTGCCAGCAGCTTCGGGGGGCGCATAGAAAAACTGTTTTTT
cdr3_aa: CASSFGGRIEKLFF

v_call: TRBV18
clone_size: .
j_call: TRBJ2-2
d_call: TRBD1
cdr3_nt: TGTGCCAGCTCACCATTCCGGGACAGGGGCACCGGGGAGCTGTTTTTT
cdr3_aa: CASSPFRDRGTGELFF